This T cell receptor (beta chain) was sequenced in a study of response to subunit inactivated influenza vaccine. One entry per CDR3 protein, called by TCRdb with MiXCR from the RT-PCR reads. The sample includes under 950,000 distinct CDR3 sequences, 21% seen only once; the top ten take 10% to 13%. This clonotype was seen a handful of times. The antigen remains unidentified. The CDR3 runs to 12 residues. CDR1 is SQVTM, CDR2 ANQGSEA, per germline. Trimming pared 3 bases from V and 8 bases from J, leaving 13 bases between. Findings and caveats of the study: Seasonal influenza vaccination, on each occasion, was suggested by the authors to recruit few new T cells.

The starting material was PBMCs from blood, obtained more than 4 days after vaccination. The TCR sequence derives from a man aged 50 to 60 who received an inactivated influenza vaccine. The chain combines TRBV29-1 with TRBJ1-1; perhaps TRBD1 as D (5 bases). The CDR3, as DNA: TGCAGCGTTGAGGGGCGGCCCCACGAAGCTTTCTTT. Translating it yields CSVEGRPHEAFF.